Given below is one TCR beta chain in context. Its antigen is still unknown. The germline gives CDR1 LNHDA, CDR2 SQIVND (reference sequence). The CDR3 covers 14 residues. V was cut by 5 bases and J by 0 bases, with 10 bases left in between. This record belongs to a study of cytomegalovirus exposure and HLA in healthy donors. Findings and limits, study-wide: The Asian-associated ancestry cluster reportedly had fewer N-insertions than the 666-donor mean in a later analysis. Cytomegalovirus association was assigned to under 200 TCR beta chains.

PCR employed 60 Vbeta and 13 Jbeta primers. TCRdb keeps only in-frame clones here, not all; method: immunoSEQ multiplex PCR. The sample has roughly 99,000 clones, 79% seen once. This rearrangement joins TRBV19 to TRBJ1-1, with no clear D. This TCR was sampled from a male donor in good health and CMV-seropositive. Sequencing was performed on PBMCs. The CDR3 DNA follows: TGTGCCAGTAGTGCTGGAGTCATGAACACTGAAGCTTTCTTT. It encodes CASSAGVMNTEAFF.